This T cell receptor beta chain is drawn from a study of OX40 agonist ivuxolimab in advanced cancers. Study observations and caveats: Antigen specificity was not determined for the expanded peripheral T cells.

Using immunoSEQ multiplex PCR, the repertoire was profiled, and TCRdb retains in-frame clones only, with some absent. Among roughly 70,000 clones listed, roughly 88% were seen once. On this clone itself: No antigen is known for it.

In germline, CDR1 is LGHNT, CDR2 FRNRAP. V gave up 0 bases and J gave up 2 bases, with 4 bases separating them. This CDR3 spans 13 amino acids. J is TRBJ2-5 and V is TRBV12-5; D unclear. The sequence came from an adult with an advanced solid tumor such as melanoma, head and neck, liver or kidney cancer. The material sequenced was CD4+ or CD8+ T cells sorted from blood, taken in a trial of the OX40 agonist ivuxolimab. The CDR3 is CASGLVLQETQYF. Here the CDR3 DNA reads TGTGCTAGTGGTTTGGTTCTACAAGAGACCCAGTACTTC.